This T cell receptor beta chain was retrieved from a study of T cell clonality in common variable immunodeficiency. Many counts were recorded for this clone. Antigen specificity is unknown. An end of the junction does not agree with germline; a read error may underlie this. The CDR3 goes on 3 residues after the read ends, and that part is filled in from the germline J gene. CDR3 length: 10 residues. Germline V lookup: CDR1 GTSNPN, CDR2 SVGIG (reference sequence). Study outcomes and limitations: Compared with controls, CVID subjects had fewer shared TCRbeta clones. TCRbeta clonality was increased in CVID versus healthy controls.

Sequencing input was equivalent genomic DNA from CVID and controls. TCRdb's table, derived via immunoSEQ multiplex PCR, lists solely in-frame clones and lacks some. The specimen has around 34,000 clones, none found just once. Sequenced sample: peripheral blood mononuclear cells. The chain recombines TRBV30 with TRBJ1-2; 7 positions match TRBD1. The sequence was collected from a person between 18 and 75 years old in good health. Partial CDR3 DNA: TGCTTTGACAGGGAGAATGGC. It is translated as CFDRENG. The whole CDR3 protein reads CFDRENGYTF. The entire variable domain, with the rest obtained from reference TRBV30 and TRBJ1-2, is as follows: SQTIHQWPATLVQPVGSPLSLECTVEGTSNPNLYWYRQAAGRGLQLLFYSVGIGQISSEVPQNLSASRPQDRQFILSSKKLLLSDSGFYLCFDRENGYTFGSGTRLTVV.